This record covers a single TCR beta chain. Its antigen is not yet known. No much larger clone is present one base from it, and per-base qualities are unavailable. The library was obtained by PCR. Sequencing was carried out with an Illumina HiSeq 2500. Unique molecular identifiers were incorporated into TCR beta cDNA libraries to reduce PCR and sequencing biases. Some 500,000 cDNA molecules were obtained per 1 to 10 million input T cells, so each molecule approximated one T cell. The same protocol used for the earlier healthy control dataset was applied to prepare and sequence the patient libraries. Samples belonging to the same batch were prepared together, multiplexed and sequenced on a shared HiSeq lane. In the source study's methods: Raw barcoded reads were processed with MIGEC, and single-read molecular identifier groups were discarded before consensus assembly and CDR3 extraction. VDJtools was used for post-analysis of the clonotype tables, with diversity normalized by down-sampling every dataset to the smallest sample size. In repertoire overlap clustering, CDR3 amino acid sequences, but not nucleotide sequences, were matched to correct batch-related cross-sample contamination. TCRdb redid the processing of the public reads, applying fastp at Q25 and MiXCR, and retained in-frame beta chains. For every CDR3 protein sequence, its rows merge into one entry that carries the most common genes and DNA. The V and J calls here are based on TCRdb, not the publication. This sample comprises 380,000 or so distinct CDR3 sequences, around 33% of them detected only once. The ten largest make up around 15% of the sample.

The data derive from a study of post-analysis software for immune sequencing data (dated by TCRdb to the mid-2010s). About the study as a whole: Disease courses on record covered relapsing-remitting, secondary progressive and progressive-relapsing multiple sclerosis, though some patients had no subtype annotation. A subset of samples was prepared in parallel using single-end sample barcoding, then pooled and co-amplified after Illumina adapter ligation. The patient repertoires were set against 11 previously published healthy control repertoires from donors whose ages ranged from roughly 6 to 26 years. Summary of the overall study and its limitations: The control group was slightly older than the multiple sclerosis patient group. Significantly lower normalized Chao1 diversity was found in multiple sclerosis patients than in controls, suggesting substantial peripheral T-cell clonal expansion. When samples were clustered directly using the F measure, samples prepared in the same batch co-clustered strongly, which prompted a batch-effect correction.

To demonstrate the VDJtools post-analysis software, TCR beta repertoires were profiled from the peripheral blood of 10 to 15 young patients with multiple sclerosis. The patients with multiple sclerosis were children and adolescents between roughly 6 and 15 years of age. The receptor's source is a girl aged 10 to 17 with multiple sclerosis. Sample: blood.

The CDR3 reads as follows: CASSQGPSGSNQPQHF. In nucleotides, the sequence is TGTGCCAGCAGCCAGGGACCGTCGGGTAGCAATCAGCCCCAGCATTTT. The chain joins TRBV5-4 to TRBJ1-5; TRBD1 could be the D gene, as 5 bases match. There are 16 amino acids in the CDR3, from cysteine to phenylalanine inclusive. The DNA shown is the 48-base CDR3, in frame from base 1. CDR1 and CDR2, looked up from the germline V gene (reference sequence), are SGHNT and YYREEE. Deletion took 4 bases off V and 0 bases off J, with a span of 14 bases between the germline ends.